Listed below are T cell receptor beta chains from one sample, sequenced in a study of blood T cell repertoires in COVID-19. Libraries were prepared by immunoSEQ multiplex PCR; TCRdb keeps only in-frame clonotypes and omits some of them. The sample has about 370,000 clones, around 89% seen once. What was sequenced was peripheral blood. The receptor set was obtained from a woman aged 25 to 39 with COVID-19, enrolled during active disease. CDR3s include the opening cysteine and the closing phenylalanine or tryptophan. The order of the fields is J gene, D gene, clone size, V gene, CDR3 DNA, CDR3 protein. The D gene is left open where the match is weak. Rows give clone size only sometimes, using once, few, many, or a class for an expanded clone.

TRBJ1-5 TRBD1 . TRBV19 TGTGCCAGTGGGGGACAGATGAATCAGCCCCAGCATTTT CASGGQMNQPQHF
TRBJ2-5 TRBD2 . TRBV28 TGTGCCAGCAGTTTCGGGACTAGCGGGAAAGAGACCCAGTACTTC CASSFGTSGKETQYF
TRBJ2-3 . . TRBV5-1 TGCGCCAGCAGCTTGTTGGGGACTTACACAGATACGCAGTATTTT CASSLLGTYTDTQYF
TRBJ1-1 . . TRBV28 TGTGCCAGCGGGGGGGGGCTAAACACTGAAGCTTTCTTT CASGGGLNTEAFF
TRBJ2-1 TRBD2 . TRBV19 TGTGCCAGTAGTGCTCTAGCGGTCTGGAATGAGCAGTTCTTC CASSALAVWNEQFF
TRBJ2-1 TRBD2 once TRBV28 TGTGCCAGCAGTAGGGACAGGGAAGAGAGAGGGCTAGCGGGAGGAAACTCCAATGAGCAGTTCTTC CASSRDREERGLAGGNSNEQFF
TRBJ2-4 TRBD1 once TRBV11-3 TGTGCCAGCAGCTTAGAGGGGACAGGGGCAAAAGAAGGGTCCCTTCAGTACTTC CASSLEGTGAKEGSLQYF
TRBJ2-7 . . TRBV14 TGTGCCAGCAGCCAAGGCATCGACAGGATCTACGAGCAGTACTTC CASSQGIDRIYEQYF
TRBJ1-2 TRBD1 . TRBV6-4 TGTGCCAGCAGTGACTCGACAGGGCACTATGGCTACACCTTC CASSDSTGHYGYTF
TRBJ1-1 . once TRBV7-9 TGTGCCAGCAGCTTAGAGCTGAGGGACACTGAAGCTTTCTTT CASSLELRDTEAFF
TRBJ2-1 . . TRBV7-8 TGTGCCAGCAGCTTACGGGTCCCCGGGAAGTATTTGTTCAATGAGCAGTTCTTC CASSLRVPGKYLFNEQFF
TRBJ2-2 . . TRBV10-3 TGTGCCATCAGTCTTCGTACCGGGACACTAAACACCGGGGAGCTGTTTTTT CAISLRTGTLNTGELFF
TRBJ1-3 . . TRBV9 TGTGCCAGCAGCGGATGGACTTCTGGAAACACCATATATTTT CASSGWTSGNTIYF
TRBJ1-4 TRBD1 once TRBV5-6 TGTGCCAGCAGCCCTGGGACAGGCGCAACTAATGAAAAACTGTTTTTT CASSPGTGATNEKLFF
TRBJ2-7 TRBD1 . TRBV2 TGTGCCAGCAGACGACAGGGGGTCGATTCCTACGAGCAGTACTTC CASRRQGVDSYEQYF
TRBJ2-5 . . TRBV7-9 TGTGCCAGCAGCTTAGAGCTCAGGGAAGAGACCCAGTACTTC CASSLELREETQYF
TRBJ2-5 TRBD1 . TRBV7-2 TGTGCCAGCAGCTTAAACAGGGGAGAGACCCAGTACTTC CASSLNRGETQYF
TRBJ1-2 TRBD1 once TRBV6-5 TGTGCCAGCAGTTACACGATACAGGGGAGGCGTGGCTACACCTTC CASSYTIQGRRGYTF
TRBJ1-3 . . TRBV6-1 TGTGCCAGCAGTGAAGCGCCCCCTGACAGGCGAAACACCATATATTTT CASSEAPPDRRNTIYF
TRBJ1-2 . . TRBV27 TGTGCCAGCAGTCCTACGACAGGCTTCTATGGCTACACCTTC CASSPTTGFYGYTF
TRBJ1-5 . few TRBV4-1 TGCGCCAGCAGCCAAGATCCGGATCAGCCCCAGCATTTT CASSQDPDQPQHF
TRBJ1-2 . . TRBV19 TGTGCCAGTAGCAAACTGTTCTATGGCTACACCTTC CASSKLFYGYTF
TRBJ2-2 TRBD1 . TRBV11-2 TGTGCCAGCAGCCAATCGACAGGGGTGGCCGGGGAGCTGTTTTTT CASSQSTGVAGELFF
TRBJ1-5 TRBD1 . TRBV5-8 TGTGCCAGCAGCTTTCGATACACCACAGGGGGTGATCAGCCCCAGCATTTT CASSFRYTTGGDQPQHF
TRBJ2-3 TRBD1 . TRBV29-1 TGCAGCGTTGAAATGTCGGGTTCGTGGACAGGGGGCCCAGATACGCAGTATTTT CSVEMSGSWTGGPDTQYF
TRBJ1-5 TRBD1 . TRBV6-2/TRBV6-3 TGTGCCAGCAGTAGACAGGGGTTTCAGCCCCAGCATTTT CASSRQGFQPQHF
TRBJ1-2 TRBD1 once TRBV10-2 TGCGCCAGCAGTGAGCCGTTAGACAGGGAAAGGAACTATGGCTACACCTTC CASSEPLDRERNYGYTF
TRBJ1-6 TRBD1 . TRBV2 TGTGCCGGACGTATCGACAGGGAGCGGCCACCCCTCCACTTT CAGRIDRERPPLHF
TRBJ1-4 . . TRBV19 TGTGCCAGTAGTATACAGGTTGCAACTAATGAAAAACTGTTTTTT CASSIQVATNEKLFF
TRBJ1-2 . . TRBV5-5 TGTGCCAGCAGCTTGGAGGGGAATGGCTACACCTTC CASSLEGNGYTF
TRBJ1-3 TRBD1 . TRBV30 TGTGCCTGGGGGACAGGGAGCTCTGGAAACACCATATATTTT CAWGTGSSGNTIYF
TRBJ2-1 . . TRBV11-3 TGTGCCAGCAGCTTAACGTACGGGTTCGGGGCCTACAATGAGCAGTTCTTC CASSLTYGFGAYNEQFF
TRBJ2-2 TRBD1 . TRBV29-1 TGCAGCGCTAAAGGGACAGGTGAAACCGGGGAGCTGTTTTTT CSAKGTGETGELFF
TRBJ2-7 TRBD2 . TRBV4-1 TGCGCCAGCAGCCCCGCCTTTAGCGGGGTATACGAGCAGTACTTC CASSPAFSGVYEQYF
TRBJ1-2 TRBD1 . TRBV30 TGTGCCTGGATGAGGGGACAGGGGATCCTTAACTATGGCTACACCTTC CAWMRGQGILNYGYTF
TRBJ2-3 TRBD1 . TRBV10-3 TGTGCCATTGGACAGGGCGACACAGATACGCAGTATTTT CAIGQGDTDTQYF
TRBJ2-5 TRBD2 . TRBV5-1 TGCGCCAGCAGCTTGGCCTCGACTAGCGGGAAGGGGTACCAAGAGACCCAGTACTTC CASSLASTSGKGYQETQYF
TRBJ1-1 . . TRBV6-5 TGTGCCAGCCCCTTGTCGGGGAGCACTGAAGCTTTCTTT CASPLSGSTEAFF
TRBJ2-7 . once TRBV12-3/TRBV12-4 TGTGCCAGCAGTTTAGCGATACTCTACGAGCAGTACTTC CASSLAILYEQYF
TRBJ1-5 TRBD1 . TRBV28 TGTGCCAGCAGTCAAATCACAGGGGGCAGACAGCCCCAGCATTTT CASSQITGGRQPQHF
TRBJ1-5 TRBD1 . TRBV3-1/TRBV3-2 TGTGCCAGCAGCCCTACCCTGGGACAGGGAGGTCAGCCCCAGCATTTT CASSPTLGQGGQPQHF
TRBJ1-2 . . TRBV6-2/TRBV6-3 TGTGCCAGCAGCCCCCCTCAGAATAACTATGGCTACACCTTC CASSPPQNNYGYTF
TRBJ2-2 TRBD2 . TRBV5-1 TGCGCCAGCAGCTTCGGGGCGGGAGTAACCGGGGAGCTGTTTTTT CASSFGAGVTGELFF
TRBJ2-4 . . TRBV7-5 TGTGCCAGAAGCTTAGGCTGCGCAGCGGATCGAAAAAACATTCAGTACTTC CARSLGCAADRKNIQYF
TRBJ2-3 TRBD1 . TRBV5-6 TGTGCCAGCAGCTTGGCCGTTTGGACAGGGGGCGGTGCTGCTAATACGCAGTATTTT CASSLAVWTGGGAANTQYF